The T cell receptor (beta chain) under discussion was sequenced for a study of blood T cells in healthy people across ages. Together with a sample-barcoded 5' primer, a J-beta primer mix was included in a second PCR lasting about 7 to 11 cycles. A single record per CDR3 protein comes from TCRdb applying MiXCR to the 5' RACE reads. Here the sample spans just over 1 million distinct CDR3 sequences, 35% to 50% being singletons. The trim removed 5 bases at V and 2 bases at J, leaving 12 bases unmatched. The CDR3 is 17 residues long. Per germline, CDR1 KGHSH and CDR2 LQKENI. The J gene is TRBJ2-3, the V gene TRBV18, with TRBD1 matching 8 bases. The sequenced sample consisted of blood. The TCR was taken from a woman aged 60-75 years in good health. CDR3 coding DNA: TGTGCCAGCTCATCTCGCGGGACAGGCCTAAACACAGATACGCAGTATTTT. It specifies CASSSRGTGLNTDTQYF.